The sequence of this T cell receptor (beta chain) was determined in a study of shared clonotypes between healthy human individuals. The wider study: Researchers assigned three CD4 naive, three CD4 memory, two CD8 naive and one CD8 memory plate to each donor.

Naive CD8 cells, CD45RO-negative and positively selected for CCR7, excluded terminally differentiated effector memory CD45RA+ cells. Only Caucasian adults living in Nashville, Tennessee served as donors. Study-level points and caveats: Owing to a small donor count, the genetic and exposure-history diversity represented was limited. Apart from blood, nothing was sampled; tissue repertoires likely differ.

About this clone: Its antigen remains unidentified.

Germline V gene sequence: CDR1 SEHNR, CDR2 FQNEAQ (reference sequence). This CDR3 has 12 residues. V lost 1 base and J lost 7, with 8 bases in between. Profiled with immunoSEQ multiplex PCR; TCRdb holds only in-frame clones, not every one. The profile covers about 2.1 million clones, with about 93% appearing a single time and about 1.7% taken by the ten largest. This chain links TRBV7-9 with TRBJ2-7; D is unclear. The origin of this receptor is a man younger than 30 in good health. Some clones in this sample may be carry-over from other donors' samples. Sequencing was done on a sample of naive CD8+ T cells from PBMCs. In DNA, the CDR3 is TGTGCCAGCAGCTTAGTCCCGACGGAGCAGTACTTC. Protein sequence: CASSLVPTEQYF.